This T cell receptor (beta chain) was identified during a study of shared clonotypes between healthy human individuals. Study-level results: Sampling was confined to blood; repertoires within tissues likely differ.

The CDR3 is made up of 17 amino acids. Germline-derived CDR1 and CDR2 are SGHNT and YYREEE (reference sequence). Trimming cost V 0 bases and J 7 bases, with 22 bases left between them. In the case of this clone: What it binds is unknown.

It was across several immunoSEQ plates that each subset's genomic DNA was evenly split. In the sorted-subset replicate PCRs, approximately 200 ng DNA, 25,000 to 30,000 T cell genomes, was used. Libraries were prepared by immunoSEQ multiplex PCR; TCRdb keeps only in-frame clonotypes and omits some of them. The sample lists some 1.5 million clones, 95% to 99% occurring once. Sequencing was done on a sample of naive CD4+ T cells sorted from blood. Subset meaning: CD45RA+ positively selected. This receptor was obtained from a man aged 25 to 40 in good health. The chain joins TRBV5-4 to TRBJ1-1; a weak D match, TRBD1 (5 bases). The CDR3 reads CASSLVGQGTGFGEAFF. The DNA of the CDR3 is TGTGCCAGCAGCTTGGTTGGGCAGGGAACGGGGTTTGGTGAAGCTTTCTTT.